This TCR beta chain came from a study of T cells after yellow fever vaccination (dated by TCRdb to about 2019). For context, the study as a whole: The SMART-Seq v4 Ultra Low Input RNA kit was used to prepare libraries from fractions with low cell numbers. Bulk TCR alpha and beta repertoires were sequenced longitudinally to track T-cell clones before and after primary and booster YFV17D yellow fever vaccination. Two healthy male donors, one aged 18 to 29 and one aged 30 to 40 years, made up the cohort. Blood was collected at multiple timepoints before and after primary and secondary immunization, and bulk PBMC replicates and cell subsets were isolated. Overall study outcomes, separate from this receptor: A small share of clonotypes was detected in both CD4 and CD8 compartments, with the overlap likely arising from convergent recombination. Most clones expanded after primary vaccination (almost 97% of CD4 and 88% of CD8) were re-detected after the booster, suggesting that broad memory maintenance occurred. Compared with the primary T-cell response, the secondary T-cell response was faster but weaker, reaching its peak on day 5 rather than on day 15. Computational filtering was required because FACS-sorted repertoires could contain abundant contaminating clonotypes from the bulk population. The study included only a couple of donors, which limits how far the findings can be generalized.

The instrument given in TCRdb is Illumina NovaSeq 6000. Synthesis of TCR cDNA relied on 5'RACE template switching, a step that introduced a universal primer site along with unique molecular identifiers. cDNA synthesis was primed from both the TCR alpha and TCR beta constant segments. Libraries were amplified in two PCR steps, with sample barcodes and sequencing adapters added in the second step. Sequencing of libraries was done on Illumina HiSeq 2500 (2x100 bp) or NovaSeq (2x150 bp). The paper's processing steps were these. Reads were demultiplexed and collapsed into UMI consensus sequences with MIGEC, and V(D)J alignment was performed with MiXCR. Clonotypes responding to the vaccine were identified with edgeR on replicate PBMC samples, with the criteria of FDR below 0.01 and a log2 fold change above 5 up to day 15. Each bulk clonotype was labeled CD4 or CD8 based on which sequenced repertoire, CD4 or CD8, contained the clonotype at higher abundance. TCRdb cleaned the public reads at Q25 with fastp, built clones with MiXCR and kept in-frame beta chains. Every entry covers one CDR3 protein and lists the most common genes and DNA from its rows. The authors' filters were not applied to this entry. This sample lists some 150,000 distinct CDR3 sequences; around 9% were detected once. The top ten hold around 35% of the sample.

The treatment or condition label for this specimen denotes: live attenuated yellow fever vaccine strain. PBMCs were isolated from peripheral blood using a standard Ficoll-Paque protocol. Dynabeads CD4 and CD8 positive selection kits were used to isolate CD4 and CD8 T-cell fractions. TriZol was used to extract RNA from bulk PBMCs, from CD4 and CD8 fractions, and from dextramer-positive and dextramer-negative fractions. At the junction V is shortened by 0 bases and J by 2 bases, with 14 bases in between. From cysteine to phenylalanine, the CDR3 is 16 amino acids long. The entry retains the CDR3 DNA only, 48 bases that are in frame from base 1. The germline V gene encodes CDR1 LNHNV and CDR2 YYDKDF (reference sequence). This clonotype appeared a few times. Its binding antigen is unknown. No much larger clone exists at a distance of one base, and base qualities are not known.

The receptor was isolated from a man between 18 and 35 years old who received the YFV17D yellow fever vaccine. Recombination linked TRBV15 to TRBJ2-7; the D region is possibly TRBD1 or TRBD2, each matching across 5 bases. Source: CD8+ T cells sorted from PBMCs, taken 45 days after the yellow fever booster vaccination. The sequenced DNA is TGTGCCACCAGCAGAGATAGGAGAGGGGCGACCTACGAGCAGTACTTC. The resulting protein is CATSRDRRGATYEQYF.